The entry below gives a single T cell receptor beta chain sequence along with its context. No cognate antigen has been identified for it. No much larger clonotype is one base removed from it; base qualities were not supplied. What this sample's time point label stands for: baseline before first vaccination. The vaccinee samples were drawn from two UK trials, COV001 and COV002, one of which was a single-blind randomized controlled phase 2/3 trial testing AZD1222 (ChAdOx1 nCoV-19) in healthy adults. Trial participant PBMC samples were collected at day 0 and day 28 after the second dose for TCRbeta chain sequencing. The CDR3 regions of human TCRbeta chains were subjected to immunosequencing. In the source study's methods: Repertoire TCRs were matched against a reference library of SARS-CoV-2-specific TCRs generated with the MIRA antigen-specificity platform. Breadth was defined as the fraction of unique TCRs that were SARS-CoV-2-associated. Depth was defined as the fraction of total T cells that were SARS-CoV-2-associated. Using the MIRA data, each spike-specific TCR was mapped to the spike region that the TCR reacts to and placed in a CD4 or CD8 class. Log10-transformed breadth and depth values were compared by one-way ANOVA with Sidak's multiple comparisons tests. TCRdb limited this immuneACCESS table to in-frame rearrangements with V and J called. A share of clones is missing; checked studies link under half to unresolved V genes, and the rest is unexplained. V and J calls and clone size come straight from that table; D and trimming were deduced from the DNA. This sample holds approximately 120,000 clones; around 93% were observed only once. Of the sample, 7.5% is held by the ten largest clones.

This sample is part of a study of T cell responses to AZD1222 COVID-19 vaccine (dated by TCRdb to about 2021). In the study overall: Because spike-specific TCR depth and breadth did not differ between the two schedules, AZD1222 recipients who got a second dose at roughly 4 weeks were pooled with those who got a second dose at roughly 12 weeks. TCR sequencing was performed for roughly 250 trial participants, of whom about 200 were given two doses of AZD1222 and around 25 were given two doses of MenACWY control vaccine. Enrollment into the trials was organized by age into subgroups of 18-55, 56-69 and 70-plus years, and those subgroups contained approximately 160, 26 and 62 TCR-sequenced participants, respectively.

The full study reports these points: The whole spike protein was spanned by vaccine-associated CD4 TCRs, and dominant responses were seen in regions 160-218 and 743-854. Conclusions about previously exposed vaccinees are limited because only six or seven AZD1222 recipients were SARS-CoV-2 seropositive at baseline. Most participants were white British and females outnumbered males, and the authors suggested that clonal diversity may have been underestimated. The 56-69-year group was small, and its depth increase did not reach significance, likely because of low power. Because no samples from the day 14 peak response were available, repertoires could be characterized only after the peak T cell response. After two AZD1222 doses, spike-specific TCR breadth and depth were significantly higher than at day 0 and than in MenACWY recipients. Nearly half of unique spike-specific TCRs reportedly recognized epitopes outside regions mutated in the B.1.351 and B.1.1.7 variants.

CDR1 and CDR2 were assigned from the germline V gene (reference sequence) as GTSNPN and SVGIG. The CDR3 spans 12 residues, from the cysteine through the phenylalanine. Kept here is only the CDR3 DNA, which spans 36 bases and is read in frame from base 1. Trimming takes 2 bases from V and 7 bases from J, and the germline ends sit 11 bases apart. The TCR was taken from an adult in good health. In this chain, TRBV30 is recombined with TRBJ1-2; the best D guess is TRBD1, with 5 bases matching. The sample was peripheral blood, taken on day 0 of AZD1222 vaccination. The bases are TGTGCCTGGAGTCGACAGTCCGGTGGCTACACCTTC. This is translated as CAWSRQSGGYTF.